These 28 T cell receptor beta chains originate from one sample sequenced in a study of beta chain features in type 1 diabetes. Since all of the isolated RNA was reverse transcribed, expressed TCRB transcripts were what got sequenced. Profiling relied on immunoSEQ multiplex PCR, and the TCRdb table lists in-frame clones only, not all of them. The sample gives about 930,000 clones, under 20% of which show up once; 0.02% to 0.03% is in the top ten. The specimen was naive CD4+ T cells from blood. The receptors originated from a woman between 18 and 29 years old in good health.

This chain joins TRBV6-1 and TRBJ2-5; D is ambiguous. V was cut by 8 bases and J by 5 bases, with 15 bases left in between. CDR3 size: 13 residues. CDR1 and CDR2 (germline): MNHNS, SASEGT. The CDR3 DNA reads TGTGCCAGCGAGCACGGCGGTTGGGAGACCCAGTACTTC. It translates to CASEHGGWETQYF.

This clone has more than one count but fewer than ten. This chain connects TRBV14 to TRBJ1-2, with 7 bases lining up with TRBD1. The junction had 13 bases not matched to a gene; V was cut back by 2 bases and J by 1 base. The germline CDR1 and CDR2 sequences are SGHDN and FVKESK. This CDR3 has 18 amino acids. The chain's CDR3 is CASSQTKGGRGLNYGYTF. CDR3 DNA: TGTGCCAGCAGCCAAACTAAAGGGGGCAGGGGACTTAACTATGGCTACACCTTC.

This clone was detected a few times. The rearrangement links TRBV5-4 to TRBJ2-3, with D unclear. The length of the CDR3 is 15 residues. The V end was cut by 4 bases, the J end by 4 bases, with 16 bases between. In germline, CDR1 is SGHNT, CDR2 YYREEE (reference sequence). The CDR3 loop is CASSADQLRSDTQYF. CDR3 nucleotide sequence: TGTGCCAGCAGCGCCGACCAACTTAGGTCAGATACGCAGTATTTT.

There are a few counts of this clone. The chain recombines TRBV10-3 with TRBJ1-3, with D unclear. The CDR3 consists of 14 residues. Trimming took 7 bases from V and 0 from J, leaving 10 bases between them. Germline CDR1 reads ENHRY; CDR2 reads SYGVKD. CDR3 in DNA: TGTGCCATCATGAAGTCGAACTCTGGAAACACCATATATTTT. It is translated as CAIMKSNSGNTIYF.

This clone was counted between two and nine times. The chain employs TRBV2 and TRBJ2-7; D possibly corresponds to TRBD1 (6 bases). CDR3 length: 13 amino acids. The V end was cut by 4 bases, the J end by 3 bases, with 10 bases between. Germline V gene lookup returns CDR1 SNHLY and CDR2 FYNNEI. The CDR3 bases are TGTGCCAGCAGTGTGAACAGGGTCTACGAGCAGTACTTC. Its translation is CASSVNRVYEQYF.

The table lists this clone with a few counts. This chain joins TRBV15 and TRBJ2-3; 7 positions agree with TRBD2. Trimming took 1 base from V and 5 from J; bases not matched to a gene: 12. The length of the CDR3 is 17 residues. Germline V CDR1 and CDR2: LNHNV, YYDKDF (reference sequence). The CDR3 protein is CATSRVTGRPRIDTQYF. In DNA, the CDR3 is TGTGCCACCAGCAGAGTAACCGGGAGGCCGCGGATAGATACGCAGTATTTT.

This clone has a handful of counts. J is TRBJ1-4 and V is TRBV7-2; D not certain. Germline lookup yields CDR1 SGHTA and CDR2 FQGNSA. V was shortened by 5 bases and J by 8 bases, with 12 bases between the two germline ends. The CDR3 is 13 amino acids. The CDR3 is CASSVTNVEKLFF. The CDR3 DNA is TGTGCCAGCAGCGTGACCAACGTGGAAAAACTGTTTTTT.

The chain uses TRBV10-3 and TRBJ2-7, with TRBD1 matching over 7 bases. CDR3 size: 16 residues. Germline V gene sequence: CDR1 ENHRY, CDR2 SYGVKD. V lost 8 bases to trimming and J lost 5 bases; unmatched junction nucleotides: 18. This CDR3 reads CAIGDAPHRGNHEQYF. CDR3 nucleotides: TGTGCCATCGGGGACGCCCCCCACAGGGGTAACCACGAGCAGTACTTC.

The gene calls are TRBV6-1 and TRBJ2-5, with 8 bases that match TRBD1. The length of the CDR3 is 14 residues. CDR1 is MNHNS and CDR2 is SASEGT in the germline V gene. V dropped 4 bases and J dropped 5; count of bases not matched to a gene: 6. The CDR3 spells CASSGNRGRETQYF. The DNA of the CDR3 is TGTGCCAGCAGTGGGAACAGGGGGAGGGAGACCCAGTACTTC.

This clone was observed a few times. V is TRBV7-2 and J is TRBJ2-1; TRBD1 matches at 9 bases. The ends lost 3 bases at V and 10 bases at J; junction bases unmatched: 10. CDR3 size: 15 residues. CDR1 is SGHTA, CDR2 FQGNSA, per germline. The CDR3 region is CASSLGQGGGGEQFF. The CDR3, as DNA: TGTGCCAGCAGCTTGGGACAGGGCGGAGGTGGAGAGCAGTTCTTC. Using reference TRBV7-2 and TRBJ2-1 for the parts outside the CDR3, the full variable domain is GAGVSQSPSNKVTEKGKDVELRCDPISGHTALYWYRQSLGQGLEFLIYFQGNSAPDKSGLPSDRFSAERTGGSVSTLTIQRTQQEDSAVYLCASSLGQGGGGEQFFGPGTRLTVL.

Regarding this clone: This sample also contains other DNA sequences that code for the same CDR3. This chain links TRBV28 with TRBJ2-6; D gene unclear. CDR3 length: 15 residues. V was cut by 6 bases and J by 0 bases, with 9 bases left in between. Germline V gene sequence: CDR1 MDHEN, CDR2 SYDVKM. CDR3 DNA sequence: TGTGCCAGCAGCTTAAGTGGCTCTGGGGCCAACGTCCTGACTTTC. Translation gives CASSLSGSGANVLTF.

This clone turned up a few times. This sequence joins TRBV7-9 and TRBJ2-5; 16 bases match TRBD2. The CDR3 sequence is 16 residues long. The J segment lost 5 bases and the V segment lost 2 bases, leaving 2 bases of the junction unmatched. Germline CDR1 SEHNR, CDR2 FQNEAQ (reference sequence). CDR3 nucleotide sequence: TGTGCCAGCAGCTTAACGGGACTAGCGGGAGGGGAGACCCAGTACTTC. Encoded protein: CASSLTGLAGGETQYF.

The rearrangement joins TRBV2 to TRBJ2-4, with D possibly matching TRBD1 (6 bases). The CDR3 contains 15 residues. V was cut by 5 bases and J by 0 bases, with 11 bases left in between. Germline CDR1 and CDR2: SNHLY and FYNNEI. The CDR3 protein is CASSWDNLAKNIQYF. CDR3 bases: TGTGCCAGCAGTTGGGACAACCTAGCCAAAAACATTCAGTACTTC. The full variable domain, with the rest looked up from reference TRBV2 and TRBJ2-4, is EPEVTQTPSHQVTQMGQEVILRCVPISNHLYFYWYRQILGQKVEFLVSFYNNEISEKSEIFDDQFSVERPDGSNFTLKIRSTKLEDSAMYFCASSWDNLAKNIQYFGAGTRLSVL.

The V gene is TRBV6-1, the J gene TRBJ1-5; D unresolved. Germline V gives CDR1 MNHNS, CDR2 SASEGT. V was shortened by 4 bases and J by 0 bases, with 10 bases between the two germline ends. The CDR3 loop spans 15 amino acids. The CDR3 spells CASSVQPYSNQPQHF. For the CDR3, the DNA is TGTGCCAGCAGTGTACAGCCCTATAGCAATCAGCCCCAGCATTTT.

This clone was detected a few times. This chain connects TRBV7-2 to TRBJ2-1; 10 bases line up with TRBD1. V shed 1 base and J 7 bases; nucleotides not matched to a gene: 7. Germline V gene sequence: CDR1 SGHTA, CDR2 FQGNSA. This CDR3 has 16 amino acids. CDR3: CASSLVETGGRNEQFF. Here the CDR3 DNA reads TGTGCCAGCAGCTTAGTCGAGACAGGGGGCAGAAATGAGCAGTTCTTC.

In this sample, this clone turned up a few times. The chain couples TRBV9 to TRBJ2-5, with 8 nucleotides matching TRBD2. Germline V CDR1 and CDR2: SGDLS, YYNGEE. Germline trimming cut 3 bases from V and 2 bases from J; bases unmatched to any gene: 9. This CDR3 is 16 amino acids long. The CDR3 DNA reads TGTGCCAGCAGCGCCCGAAGCGGGAGAGGACAAGAGACCCAGTACTTC. As protein: CASSARSGRGQETQYF.

The chain links TRBV27 to TRBJ2-7; 10 positions match TRBD1. Germline trimming cut 6 bases from V and 3 bases from J; bases unmatched to any gene: 8. The germline V gene encodes CDR1 MNHEY and CDR2 SMNVEV (reference sequence). The CDR3 spans 15 residues. The CDR3 loop reads CASSVGQGLFYEQYF. CDR3 in DNA: TGTGCCAGCAGCGTGGGACAGGGGCTCTTCTACGAGCAGTACTTC.

The sample holds a few counts of this clone. Other DNA sequences of this sample code for an identical CDR3. The gene calls are TRBV5-1 and TRBJ2-7; D possibly corresponds to TRBD1 (7 bases). The CDR3 runs to 14 residues. Per the germline V gene, CDR1 is SGHRS and CDR2 is YFSETQ. The V end was cut by 1 base, the J end by 3 bases, with 11 bases between. The CDR3 loop is CASSLSGGSYEQYF. DNA for the CDR3: TGCGCCAGCAGCTTGTCAGGGGGGAGCTACGAGCAGTACTTC.

There are a few counts of this clone. The chain links TRBV25-1 to TRBJ1-1; 7 bases fit TRBD1. This CDR3 contains 15 residues. In germline, CDR1 is MGHDK, CDR2 SYGVNS. V was pared by 3 bases and J by 2 bases, with 6 bases of the junction left unmatched. The CDR3 region is CASSDPRQGNTEAFF. The CDR3 DNA follows: TGTGCCAGCAGTGACCCTCGACAGGGTAACACTGAAGCTTTCTTT.

The chain couples TRBV5-1 to TRBJ2-1; 12 bases map to TRBD2. Germline V lookup: CDR1 SGHRS, CDR2 YFSETQ. The ends lost 0 bases at V and 9 bases at J; junction bases unmatched: 10. The CDR3 runs 17 residues. The CDR3 loop is CASSLGASLAGGAEQFF. The CDR3 bases are TGCGCCAGCAGCTTGGGGGCCTCACTAGCGGGGGGCGCTGAGCAGTTCTTC.

This clone was observed a handful of times. The chain joins TRBV6-5 to TRBJ2-1; TRBD1 or TRBD2 may be the D gene (6 bases each). V was cut by 8 bases and J by 10 bases, with 15 bases left in between. The V gene's germline CDR1 is MNHEY and CDR2 SVGAGI. CDR3 length: 12 amino acids. The CDR3 coding sequence is TGTGCCAGCCGGACGGGGGCTCGGGAGCAGTTCTTC. Amino acids: CASRTGAREQFF.

This chain connects TRBV9 to TRBJ2-6, with 10 bases matching TRBD1. This CDR3 contains 19 residues. V lost 4 bases and J lost 4; bases outside the gene matches: 14. Germline V CDR1 and CDR2: SGDLS, YYNGEE. CDR3 residues: CASSQTPGQGLGGANVLTF. The DNA for the CDR3 is TGTGCCAGCAGCCAAACCCCGGGACAGGGGTTAGGAGGGGCCAACGTCCTGACTTTC.

This chain links TRBV6-5 with TRBJ2-1; no clear D gene. Germline CDR1 is MNHEY and CDR2 is SVGAGI. This CDR3 is built from 15 residues. V was cut by 2 bases and J by 0 bases, with 8 bases left in between. The CDR3 DNA reads as TGTGCCAGCAGTTACGAGCATAGCTCCTACAATGAGCAGTTCTTC. Translated, it gives CASSYEHSSYNEQFF.

This clone was seen a handful of times. The rearrangement uses TRBV7-2 and TRBJ2-7, with TRBD2 matching over 10 bases. Germline CDR1 reads SGHTA; CDR2 reads FQGNSA. V lost 5 bases to trimming and J lost 2 bases; unmatched junction nucleotides: 6. This CDR3 has 15 amino acids. The CDR3 loop is CASSGKLAGPYEQYF. CDR3 in DNA: TGTGCCAGCAGCGGAAAACTAGCGGGGCCCTACGAGCAGTACTTC.

This clone was detected only a few times. In DNA, the CDR3 is TGTGCCAGCAGCTTGTTGGGGACTAGCGGTAACAATGAGCAGTTCTTC. Residues: CASSLLGTSGNNEQFF. The chain employs TRBV5-6 and TRBJ2-1, with 11 bases identical to TRBD2. This CDR3 spans 16 amino acids. CDR1 is SGHDT and CDR2 is YYEEEE in the germline V gene. Trimming at V came to 1 base and at J to 5 bases, leaving 5 bases not matched to a gene.

This clone was detected a few times. This chain uses TRBV18 with TRBJ2-1; weak D call: TRBD2 (6 bases). V lost 3 bases and J 10 bases, leaving 7 bases between the germline ends. CDR3 length: 11 residues. Germline loops: CDR1 KGHSH, CDR2 LQKENI. The CDR3 coding sequence is TGTGCCAGCTCACCGGAGGGGGAGCAGTTCTTC. It codes for CASSPEGEQFF.

The chain uses TRBV5-6 and TRBJ2-1; 9 bases are shared with TRBD2. V shed 4 bases, J shed 4 bases, and the junction held 9 bases outside the gene matches. This CDR3 region has 16 residues. Per the germline V gene, CDR1 is SGHDT and CDR2 is YYEEEE. CDR3: CASSPVGLAGYNEQFF. The DNA of the CDR3 is TGTGCCAGCAGCCCTGTCGGCCTAGCGGGATACAATGAGCAGTTCTTC. The full variable domain, its missing parts supplied by reference TRBV5-6 and TRBJ2-1, is DAGVTQSPTHLIKTRGQQVTLRCSPKSGHDTVSWYQQALGQGPQFIFQYYEEEERQRGNFPDRFSGHQFPNYSSELNVNALLLGDSALYLCASSPVGLAGYNEQFFGPGTRLTVL.

A few counts support this clone. The rearrangement uses TRBV18 and TRBJ1-2; TRBD1 aligns across 11 bases. CDR1 and CDR2 (germline): KGHSH, LQKENI. The CDR3 totals 17 residues. Losses at the gene ends were 3 bases for V and 0 bases for J; bases not matched to a gene: 6. The CDR3 sequence is CASSPLGQGAANYGYTF. CDR3 bases: TGTGCCAGCTCACCTCTCGGACAGGGGGCAGCTAACTATGGCTACACCTTC.